Described below is a single TCR beta chain sequence and its context. The antigen this receptor binds is unknown. Base qualities are missing; no much larger clone stands one base away. From the germline V gene, CDR1 is LGHNA and CDR2 is YSLEER. The CDR3 starts with the cysteine, ends with the phenylalanine, and has 14 residues. The kept DNA is CDR3 alone, 42 bases in frame from the first base. Between the V and J ends, shortened by 1 base and 7 bases respectively, the junction contains 14 bases. Receptors were amplified or captured by the immunoSEQ multiplex PCR assay. For TCR sequencing, RNA was extracted from every sample and reverse transcribed into cDNA to serve as template. SuperScript III was used to make first-strand cDNA, primed with a 2:1 mix of oligo-dT and random hexamers. A synthetic immune receptor repertoire was used to gauge amplification bias, and whatever bias remained was removed computationally. As for the authors' bioinformatics: After raw reads were preprocessed to remove errors, the CDR3 was defined following IMGT conventions as running from the conserved cysteine to phenylalanine. Clonality was calculated as 1 minus Shannon entropy normalized by log2 of the number of productive unique TCRs. Scalp TCRbeta sequences were cross-referenced with sorted blood CD4 and CD8 repertoires so that the CD4 or CD8 identity of scalp clones could be inferred. TCRdb limited this immuneACCESS table to in-frame rearrangements with V and J called. A share of clones is missing; checked studies link under half to unresolved V genes, and the rest is unexplained. That table furnishes V, J and clone size, whereas the DNA furnished D and trimming. The sample has 150,000 or so clones on record, 50% to 65% of them singletons. The top ten clones comprise around 19% of the sample.

The sample is drawn from a study of CD8+ T cells in alopecia areata listed by TCRdb under 2018. Background for the entire study: Treated patients were enrolled in an open-label pilot trial of oral tofacitinib, 5 to 10 mg twice daily, for moderate-to-severe alopecia areata. Tofacitinib was administered for 6 to 18 months, and 6 months of follow-up off drug were then conducted to assess delayed response and recurrence. High-throughput TCRbeta sequencing was used to examine T cell clonal expansion in alopecia areata in both the C3H/HeJ mouse model and human patients. Human TCRbeta sequencing covered scalp tissue and sorted CD4+ and CD8+ peripheral blood T cells from patchy and totalis/universalis alopecia areata patients and healthy controls. Tofacitinib-treated patients had biopsies at baseline and at 4 and 24 weeks of treatment, with a later scalp biopsy in several patients. Scalp clonality was compared among normal scalp (n=4), patchy alopecia areata scalp (n=8), and alopecia totalis/universalis scalp (n=8). RNA came from the PAXgene miRNA kit for fixed scalp, the miRNeasy kit for PBMCs, and the RNeasy kit for mouse skin. TCRbeta CDR3 regions were amplified by immunoSEQ multiplex PCR using 35 Vbeta forward and 13 Jbeta reverse primers. The research as a whole found: Unlike mouse skin, which is dominated by gammadelta T cells, normal human skin has resident alphabeta T cells that are also sequenced, and this complicates analysis of the scalp TCR repertoire. Shared TCR sequences between patients were less evident than in mice, which may be partly attributable to HLA diversity in the patient population. Lesional scalp, especially in alopecia totalis/universalis, showed higher clonality and more expanded CD8+ clones than normal scalp, suggesting antigenic drive.

The time point label corresponds to: baseline before oral tofacitinib. Lesional scalp punch biopsies and peripheral blood were collected from alopecia areata patients. After PBMCs were isolated by density centrifugation and stained for CD3, CD4 and CD8, a FACSAria was used to sort CD4+ and CD8+ T cells. The sample was CD8+ T cells sorted from blood, taken at week 0. This sequence uses TRBV4-3 and TRBJ2-7, with an unclear D gene assignment. This clonotype originated in a human donor with alopecia areata. The nucleotides are TGCGCCAGCAGCCAAGCCCGACGAAACGGAGAGCAGTACTTC. It translates as CASSQARRNGEQYF.